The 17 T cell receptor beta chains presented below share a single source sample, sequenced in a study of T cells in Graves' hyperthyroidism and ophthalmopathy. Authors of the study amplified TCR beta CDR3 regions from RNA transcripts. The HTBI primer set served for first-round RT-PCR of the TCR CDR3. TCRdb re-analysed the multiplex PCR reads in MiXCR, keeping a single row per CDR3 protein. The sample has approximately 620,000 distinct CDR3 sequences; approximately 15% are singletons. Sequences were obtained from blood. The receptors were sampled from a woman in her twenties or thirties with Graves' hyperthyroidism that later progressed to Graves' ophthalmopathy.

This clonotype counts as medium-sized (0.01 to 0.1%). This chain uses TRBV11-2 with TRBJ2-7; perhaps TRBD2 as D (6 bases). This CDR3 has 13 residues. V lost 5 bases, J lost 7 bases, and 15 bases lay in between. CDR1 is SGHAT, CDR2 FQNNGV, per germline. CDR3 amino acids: CASSLVGGGEQYF. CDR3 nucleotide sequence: TGTGCCAGCAGCCTAGTGGGAGGCGGTGAGCAGTACTTC.

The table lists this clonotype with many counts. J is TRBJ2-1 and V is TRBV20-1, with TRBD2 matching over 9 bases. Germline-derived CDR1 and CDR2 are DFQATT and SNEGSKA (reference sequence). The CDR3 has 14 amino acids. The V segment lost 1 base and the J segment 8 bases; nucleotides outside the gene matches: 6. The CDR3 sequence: CSARGLAALDEQFF. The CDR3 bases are TGCAGTGCTAGAGGACTAGCGGCGCTCGATGAGCAGTTCTTC.

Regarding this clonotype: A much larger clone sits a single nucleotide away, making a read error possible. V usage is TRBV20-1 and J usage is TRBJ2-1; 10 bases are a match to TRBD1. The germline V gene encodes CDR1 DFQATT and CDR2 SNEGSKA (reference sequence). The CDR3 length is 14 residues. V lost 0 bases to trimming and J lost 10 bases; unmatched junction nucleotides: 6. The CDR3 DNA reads TGCAGTGCTAGAGATTACGGGACAGGGGACGAGCAGTTCTTC. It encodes CSARDYGTGDEQFF.

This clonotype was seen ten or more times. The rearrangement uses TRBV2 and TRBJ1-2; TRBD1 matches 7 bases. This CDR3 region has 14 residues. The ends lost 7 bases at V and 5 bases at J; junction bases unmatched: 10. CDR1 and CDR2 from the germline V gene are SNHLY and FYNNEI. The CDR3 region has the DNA TGTGCCAGCACCGAAAGGGGACAGATGTATGGCTACACCTTC. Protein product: CASTERGQMYGYTF.

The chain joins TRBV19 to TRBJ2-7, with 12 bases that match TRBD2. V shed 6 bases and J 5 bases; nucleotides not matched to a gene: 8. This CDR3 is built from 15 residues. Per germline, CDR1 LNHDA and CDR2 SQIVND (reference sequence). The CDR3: CASSRLAGEAHEQYF. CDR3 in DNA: TGTGCCAGTAGCCGACTAGCGGGAGAGGCCCACGAGCAGTACTTC.

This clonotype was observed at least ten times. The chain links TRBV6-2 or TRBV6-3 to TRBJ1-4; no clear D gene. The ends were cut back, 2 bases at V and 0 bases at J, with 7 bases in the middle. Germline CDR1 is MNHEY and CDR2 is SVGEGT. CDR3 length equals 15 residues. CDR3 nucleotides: TGTGCCAGCAGTTACCCGACCGCAACTAATGAAAAACTGTTTTTT. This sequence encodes CASSYPTATNEKLFF.

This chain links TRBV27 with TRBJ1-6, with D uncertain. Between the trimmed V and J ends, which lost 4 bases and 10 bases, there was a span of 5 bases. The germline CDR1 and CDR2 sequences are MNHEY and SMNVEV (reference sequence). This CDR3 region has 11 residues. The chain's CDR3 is CASSYPSPLHF. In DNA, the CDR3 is TGTGCCAGCAGTTACCCGTCACCCCTCCACTTT.

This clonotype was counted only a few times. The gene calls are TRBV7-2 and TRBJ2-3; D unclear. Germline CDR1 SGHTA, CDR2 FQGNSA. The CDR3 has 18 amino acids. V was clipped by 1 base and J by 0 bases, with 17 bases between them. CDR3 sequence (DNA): TGTGCCAGCAGCTTAGAGGCGGTCGTCTCCCCCAGCACAGATACGCAGTATTTT. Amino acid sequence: CASSLEAVVSPSTDTQYF.

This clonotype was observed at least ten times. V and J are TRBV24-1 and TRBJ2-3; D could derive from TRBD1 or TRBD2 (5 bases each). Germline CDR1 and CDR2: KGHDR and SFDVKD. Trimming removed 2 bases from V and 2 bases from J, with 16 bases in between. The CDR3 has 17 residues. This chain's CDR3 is CATSDSDRDPLTDTQYF. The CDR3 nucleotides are TGTGCCACCAGTGATTCTGACCGGGACCCACTCACAGATACGCAGTATTTT.

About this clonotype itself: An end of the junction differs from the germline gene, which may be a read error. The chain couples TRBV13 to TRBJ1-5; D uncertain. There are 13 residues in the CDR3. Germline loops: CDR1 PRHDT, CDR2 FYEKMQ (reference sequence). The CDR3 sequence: CASSLAVYQPQHF. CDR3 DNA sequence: TGCGCCAGCAGCTTAGCAGTTTATCAGCCCCAGCATTTT.

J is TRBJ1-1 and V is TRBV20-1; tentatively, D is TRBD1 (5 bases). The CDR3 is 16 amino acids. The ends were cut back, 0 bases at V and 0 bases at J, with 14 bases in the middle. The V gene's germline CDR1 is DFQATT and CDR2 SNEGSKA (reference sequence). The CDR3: CSARDQGGRVNTEAFF. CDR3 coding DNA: TGCAGTGCTAGAGATCAGGGAGGCAGGGTGAACACTGAAGCTTTCTTT.

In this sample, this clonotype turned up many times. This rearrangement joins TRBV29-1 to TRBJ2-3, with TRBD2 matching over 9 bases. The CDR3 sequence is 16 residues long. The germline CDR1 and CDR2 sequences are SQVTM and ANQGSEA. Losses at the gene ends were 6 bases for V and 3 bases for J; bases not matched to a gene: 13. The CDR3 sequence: CSVGGAAGGSTDTQYF. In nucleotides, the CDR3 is TGCAGCGTGGGGGGCGCAGCGGGAGGTAGTACAGATACGCAGTATTTT.

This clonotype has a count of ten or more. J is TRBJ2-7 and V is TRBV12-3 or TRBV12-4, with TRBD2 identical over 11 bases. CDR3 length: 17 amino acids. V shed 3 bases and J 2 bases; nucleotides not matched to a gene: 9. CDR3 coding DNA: TGTGCCAGCAGTTTCTTCCTACTAGCGGGAGATCCCTACGAGCAGTACTTC. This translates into CASSFFLLAGDPYEQYF.

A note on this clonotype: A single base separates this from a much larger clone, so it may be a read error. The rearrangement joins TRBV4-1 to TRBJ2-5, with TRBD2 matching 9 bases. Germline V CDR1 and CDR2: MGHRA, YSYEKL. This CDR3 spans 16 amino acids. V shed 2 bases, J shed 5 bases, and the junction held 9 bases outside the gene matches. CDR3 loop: CASSQRVSGSAETQYF. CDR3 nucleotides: TGCGCCAGCAGCCAACGTGTTAGCGGGAGCGCGGAGACCCAGTACTTC.

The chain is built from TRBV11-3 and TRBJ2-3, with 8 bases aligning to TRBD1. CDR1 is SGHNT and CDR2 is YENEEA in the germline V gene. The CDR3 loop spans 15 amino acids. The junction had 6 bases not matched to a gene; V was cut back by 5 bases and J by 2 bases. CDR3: CASSHGQGDTDTQYF. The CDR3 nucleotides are TGTGCCAGCAGCCACGGACAGGGAGACACAGATACGCAGTATTTT. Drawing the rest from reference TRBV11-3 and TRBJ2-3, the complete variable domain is EAGVVQSPRYKIIEKKQPVAFWCNPISGHNTLYWYLQNLGQGPELLIRYENEEAVDDSQLPKDRFSAERLKGVDSTLKIQPAELGDSAVYLCASSHGQGDTDTQYFGPGTRLTVL.

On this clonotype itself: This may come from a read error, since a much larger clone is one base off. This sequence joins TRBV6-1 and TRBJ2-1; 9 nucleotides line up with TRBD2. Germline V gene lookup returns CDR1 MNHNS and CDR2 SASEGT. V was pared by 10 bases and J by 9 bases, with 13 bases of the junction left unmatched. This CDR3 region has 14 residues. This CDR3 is CATRTAGGGSEQFF. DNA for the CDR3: TGTGCCACCCGGACGGCGGGAGGGGGGTCTGAGCAGTTCTTC.

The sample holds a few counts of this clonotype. As DNA, the CDR3 is TGTGCCAGCGGAGGAGGGGCCGCCGGGGAGCTGTTTTTT. It is translated as CASGGGAAGELFF. J is TRBJ2-2 and V is TRBV7-6, with a tentative D call TRBD2 (6 bases). The ends were cut back, 8 bases at V and 6 bases at J, with 13 bases in the middle. Germline-derived CDR1 and CDR2 are SGHVS and FNYEAQ. This CDR3 contains 13 residues.